The present entry profiles one T cell receptor (beta chain) with its context. This record belongs to a study of technical replicates of blood from a few donors. Sequencing used immunoSEQ multiplex PCR; TCRdb keeps in-frame clones, though not all of them. The sample carries 72,000 or so clones, about 94% recorded once. CDR3 length equals 14 residues. V lost 5 bases and J 6 bases, leaving 16 bases between the germline ends. Germline V lookup: CDR1 SGHDT, CDR2 YYEEEE. Material for sequencing was T cells isolated from PBMCs. The receptor comes from a human donor in good health. The chain couples TRBV5-6 to TRBJ2-3; a possible D gene is TRBD2 (6 bases). The CDR3 is CASRSIGGGDTQYF. The CDR3 nucleotides are TGTGCCAGCAGGTCAATTGGTGGGGGGGATACGCAGTATTTT.